A single sample gave rise to the 15 T cell receptor beta chains below, sequenced in a study of OX40 agonist ivuxolimab in advanced cancers. Here immunoSEQ multiplex PCR was the method, and the copy in TCRdb shows in-frame clones only, minus some. The sample records 70,000 to 85,000 clones, about 86% being singletons. The sample in question was CD4+ or CD8+ T cells sorted from blood, obtained in a trial of the OX40 agonist ivuxolimab. Every receptor here comes from an adult with an advanced solid tumor such as melanoma, head and neck, liver or kidney cancer.

The chain joins TRBV6-5 to TRBJ2-7, with no clear D. Germline lookup yields CDR1 MNHEY and CDR2 SVGAGI. This CDR3 has 11 amino acids. V lost 7 bases and J 7 bases, leaving 11 bases between the germline ends. The CDR3 reads CASTRLGEQYF. The CDR3 DNA follows: TGTGCCAGCACTCGGCTAGGAGAGCAGTACTTC.

This chain joins TRBV9 and TRBJ1-4; 7 nucleotides align to TRBD1. The CDR3 is 14 residues long. Germline V gene data show CDR1 as SGDLS and CDR2 as YYNGEE. V dropped 3 bases and J dropped 7; count of bases not matched to a gene: 6. DNA of the CDR3: TGTGCCAGCAGCGACCGACAGGGAGGTGAAAAACTGTTTTTT. It encodes CASSDRQGGEKLFF.

The chain joins TRBV6-1 to TRBJ2-7; TRBD1 matches at 10 bases. The V segment lost 9 bases and the J segment 6 bases; nucleotides outside the gene matches: 8. The CDR3 covers 13 residues. CDR1 and CDR2 (germline): MNHNS, SASEGT. CDR3 amino acids: CASWDRGNVEQYF. The CDR3 DNA is TGTGCCAGTTGGGACAGGGGCAATGTCGAGCAGTACTTC.

The chain has TRBV4-2 and TRBJ1-4; possible D gene TRBD1, 5 bases. The CDR3 spans 16 residues. V was cut by 0 bases and J by 6 bases, with 14 bases left in between. CDR1 and CDR2 from the germline V gene are LGHNA and YNFKEQ. CDR3 residues: CASSQDLQGGDEKLFF. The CDR3 DNA reads TGTGCCAGCAGCCAAGATCTCCAGGGTGGGGATGAAAAACTGTTTTTT.

The chain carries TRBV9 and TRBJ1-5, with D possibly matching TRBD1 (5 bases). Germline assignment: CDR1 SGDLS and CDR2 YYNGEE. The CDR3 has 17 amino acids. The V gene lost 0 bases and the J gene lost 0 bases, with 13 bases spanning the gap. This CDR3 reads CASSVELTANSNQPQHF. Written as DNA, the CDR3 is TGTGCCAGCAGCGTAGAGTTGACAGCGAATAGCAATCAGCCCCAGCATTTT. Complete variable domain (other parts from reference TRBV9 and TRBJ1-5): DSGVTQTPKHLITATGQRVTLRCSPRSGDLSVYWYQQSLDQGLQFLIQYYNGEERAKGNILERFSAQQFPDLHSELNLSSLELGDSALYFCASSVELTANSNQPQHFGDGTRLSIL.

The chain has TRBV29-1 and TRBJ2-4; possible D gene TRBD2, 5 bases. The germline V and J ends were trimmed by 7 bases and 8 bases, with 15 bases remaining between them. The CDR3 sequence is 12 residues long. Germline CDR1 reads SQVTM; CDR2 reads ANQGSEA. In DNA form, the CDR3 reads TGCAGCGCCCCTGGGCCCGGGGACATTCAGTACTTC. This translates into CSAPGPGDIQYF.

This rearrangement joins TRBV11-2 to TRBJ1-2; 9 positions match TRBD1. The CDR3 is 16 amino acids. Losses at the gene ends were 5 bases for V and 4 bases for J; bases not matched to a gene: 11. Germline CDR1 SGHAT, CDR2 FQNNGV. The CDR3 here is CASSLRPPGQGYGYTF. Written as DNA, the CDR3 is TGTGCCAGCAGCCTGCGACCTCCGGGACAGGGCTATGGCTACACCTTC.

The rearrangement joins TRBV7-9 to TRBJ1-6; D unresolved. The CDR3 runs 14 residues. The germline V and J ends were trimmed by 5 bases and 9 bases, with 14 bases remaining between them. The germline gives CDR1 SEHNR, CDR2 FQNEAQ (reference sequence). For the CDR3, the DNA is TGTGCCAGCAGCCCCGACATTTATGCTTCACCCCTCCACTTT. Translation: CASSPDIYASPLHF.

The CDR3 DNA reads TGTGCCAGCATCGCGGGGAACACTGAAGCTTTCTTT. It codes for CASIAGNTEAFF. The chain couples TRBV6-5 to TRBJ1-1; D not certain. The CDR3 length is 12 residues. The germline V and J ends were trimmed by 7 bases and 1 base, with 7 bases remaining between them. Germline V gene sequence: CDR1 MNHEY, CDR2 SVGAGI.

The chain joins TRBV28 to TRBJ1-2; no firm D call. The ends were cut back, 5 bases at V and 4 bases at J, with 17 bases in the middle. The CDR3 consists of 15 residues. CDR1 and CDR2 (germline): MDHEN, SYDVKM. CDR3: CASSGGLDSPYGYTF. The CDR3 DNA follows: TGTGCCAGCAGTGGAGGGCTGGATTCTCCCTATGGCTACACCTTC.

The V gene is TRBV19, the J gene TRBJ2-2, with D maybe TRBD1 (5 bases). This CDR3 is 18 amino acids long. Germline CDR1 and CDR2: LNHDA and SQIVND (reference sequence). V gave up 5 bases and J gave up 4 bases, with 23 bases separating them. CDR3 DNA: TGTGCCAGTAGTGTCGACGACTGGGGCAACGTGATCACCGGGGAGCTGTTTTTT. Translation gives CASSVDDWGNVITGELFF.

The chain couples TRBV5-1 to TRBJ1-4; D possibly corresponds to TRBD1 (6 bases). The germline V gene encodes CDR1 SGHRS and CDR2 YFSETQ. The V and J ends lost 4 bases and 8 bases respectively, with 15 bases between them. CDR3 length: 14 residues. The CDR3 DNA is TGCGCCAGCAGCACCGACAGGTTTTACGAAAAACTGTTTTTT. It codes for CASSTDRFYEKLFF.

The rearrangement links TRBV7-2 to TRBJ2-7; D is unclear. Germline V lookup: CDR1 SGHTA, CDR2 FQGNSA. The germline V and J ends were trimmed by 4 bases and 5 bases, with 18 bases remaining between them. The CDR3 consists of 15 residues. In DNA, the CDR3 is TGTGCCAGCAGCTCAGTTTTCCCTTCCTCGGACGAGCAGTACTTC. It yields the protein CASSSVFPSSDEQYF. The entire variable domain, with the rest obtained from reference TRBV7-2 and TRBJ2-7, is as follows: GAGVSQSPSNKVTEKGKDVELRCDPISGHTALYWYRQSLGQGLEFLIYFQGNSAPDKSGLPSDRFSAERTGGSVSTLTIQRTQQEDSAVYLCASSSVFPSSDEQYFGPGTRLTVT.

The rearrangement links TRBV5-4 to TRBJ1-2; 11 nucleotides agree with TRBD1. CDR3 length: 16 residues. The V and J ends lost 0 bases and 1 base, in that order; junction bases with no gene match: 2. Germline-derived CDR1 and CDR2 are SGHNT and YYREEE (reference sequence). CDR3 loop: CASSLGDRGFNYGYTF. CDR3 DNA: TGTGCCAGCAGCTTGGGGGACAGGGGGTTTAACTATGGCTACACCTTC.

This chain connects TRBV2 to TRBJ1-1; D perhaps matches TRBD1 (6 bases). The CDR3 length is 14 residues. V was clipped by 5 bases and J by 3 bases, with 13 bases between them. The V gene's germline CDR1 is SNHLY and CDR2 FYNNEI. The CDR3 loop is CASSRTVDYTEAFF. The CDR3 DNA is TGTGCCAGCAGTCGGACAGTAGATTACACTGAAGCTTTCTTT.